This TCR beta chain was retrieved from a study of T cell responses to AZD1222 COVID-19 vaccine. For this clone: The antigen remains unidentified.

Sequencing was performed with immunoSEQ multiplex PCR; in TCRdb, only in-frame clones are kept and a portion is missing. The sample holds more than 95,000 clones, approximately 86% seen once. The study's findings and limits: There were mostly white British donors and more females than males, and clonal diversity was possibly underestimated.

Germline-derived CDR1 and CDR2 are LGHDT and YNNKEL (reference sequence). This CDR3 contains 11 residues. The V end lost 9 bases, the J end lost 8 bases, and 13 bases lay between the germline ends. This receptor was identified in an adult who received the MenACWY meningococcal vaccine as a control. The specimen was peripheral blood, collected 28 days after the second dose of the MenACWY control vaccine. The chain recombines TRBV3-1 (or the pseudogene TRBV3-2) with TRBJ1-2; the D is unclear. The CDR3 coding sequence is TGTGCCAGTCGACAAGCGGGGGGCTACACCTTC. Translation: CASRQAGGYTF.